The 9 T cell receptor beta chains given below trace back to one sample, sequenced in a study of blood T cell repertoires in COVID-19. The method was immunoSEQ multiplex PCR; TCRdb's version includes in-frame clones alone and lacks a portion of them. Here the sample spans hundreds of thousands of clones, roughly 90% being singletons. The sequenced sample consisted of peripheral blood. These receptors all stem from a woman in her thirties or forties who had recovered from COVID-19.

The chain uses TRBV4-3 and TRBJ2-7; the D gene is possibly TRBD1 (6 bases). Trimming removed 1 base at V and 4 bases at J, with 17 bases between. The CDR3 loop spans 16 amino acids. Germline loops: CDR1 LGHNA, CDR2 YSLEER. The CDR3 region is CASSQGVGQGMYEQYF. As DNA, the CDR3 is TGCGCCAGCAGCCAAGGAGTAGGTCAGGGGATGTACGAGCAGTACTTC.

The CDR3 DNA reads TGTGCCACCAGCAGAGCGGGGCAGGGGAGGGTCAATGAGCAGTTCTTC. This sequence encodes CATSRAGQGRVNEQFF. The chain links TRBV15 to TRBJ2-1; perhaps TRBD2 as D (7 bases). This CDR3 spans 16 amino acids. With 1 base removed from V and 6 bases from J, the gap between germline ends came to 16 bases. From germline, CDR1 is LNHNV and CDR2 YYDKDF (reference sequence).

The gene calls are TRBV6-2 or TRBV6-3 and TRBJ2-7; no reliable D call. The germline V and J ends were trimmed by 4 bases and 0 bases, with 7 bases remaining between them. CDR1 and CDR2 (germline): MNHEY, SVGEGT. This CDR3 contains 13 residues. As DNA, the CDR3 is TGTGCCAGCAGTTTAAGCCTCTCCTACGAGCAGTACTTC. Protein product: CASSLSLSYEQYF.

The chain uses TRBV4-3 and TRBJ2-7; no clear D gene. V shed 0 bases and J shed 4 bases, with 10 bases lying between them. The CDR3 has 14 amino acids. Germline CDR1 reads LGHNA; CDR2 reads YSLEER. CDR3 coding DNA: TGCGCCAGCAGCCAAGAAATGTACGGTTACGAGCAGTACTTC. Translated, it gives CASSQEMYGYEQYF.

This chain connects TRBV6-4 to TRBJ2-1, with TRBD2 as a possible D gene (6 bases). The V gene lost 4 bases and the J gene lost 0 bases, with 10 bases spanning the gap. The CDR3 contains 15 residues. The germline gives CDR1 MRHNA, CDR2 SNTAGT. The CDR3 DNA is TGTGCCAGCAGTGCAGAGCGGGCCTCCTACAATGAGCAGTTCTTC. Translation: CASSAERASYNEQFF.

The chain combines TRBV7-9 with TRBJ2-2; unclear D gene. The CDR3 covers 13 residues. The V and J ends lost 9 bases and 3 bases respectively, with 11 bases between them. Germline CDR1 reads SEHNR; CDR2 reads FQNEAQ (reference sequence). The CDR3 is CASQRVDTGELFF. DNA for the CDR3: TGTGCCAGTCAGCGAGTGGACACCGGGGAGCTGTTTTTT.

The genes are TRBV24-1 and TRBJ2-2, with TRBD1 matching over 9 bases. Germline lookup yields CDR1 KGHDR and CDR2 SFDVKD. The CDR3 spans 14 residues. V was pared by 10 bases and J by 3 bases, with 5 bases of the junction left unmatched. The CDR3: CATKGTGYTGELFF. The CDR3 DNA follows: TGTGCCACAAAGGGGACAGGGTACACCGGGGAGCTGTTTTTT.

The chain employs TRBV19 and TRBJ1-4; 7 nucleotides align to TRBD1. Germline V gene data show CDR1 as LNHDA and CDR2 as SQIVND (reference sequence). The length of the CDR3 is 13 residues. The junction had 5 bases not matched to a gene; V was cut back by 7 bases and J by 6 bases. In DNA, the CDR3 is TGTGCCAGTACAATAAGGGGGCATGAAAAACTGTTTTTT. It yields the protein CASTIRGHEKLFF.

The chain employs TRBV1 and TRBJ2-7; the tabulated D call, TRBD2, remains unverified against the DNA. TRBV1 is a pseudogene segment. The CDR3 extends over 18 amino acids. The CDR3 is CTSSQDRYRTRLTYEQYF. CDR3 nucleotides: TGCACCAGCAGCCAAGATCGGTACCGGACTAGGCTAACCTACGAGCAGTACTTC.